Listed here are 30 T cell receptor beta chains from one sample, sequenced in a study of regulatory T cells in long-lasting Graves disease. Assembly of TCR beta libraries relied on iRepertoire HTBI primers together with Arm-PCR of CDR3 regions. Using its own MiXCR run on the multiplex PCR reads, TCRdb lists one record per CDR3 protein. In the table there are 390,000 or so distinct CDR3 sequences, 10% to 15% of which are singletons. The time point denotes: newly diagnosed GD, antithyroid drugs for less than 3 months. Scientists built the TCR library using RNA that was extracted from PBMCs. The same sample was also used in a study of T cells in Graves' hyperthyroidism and ophthalmopathy.

The sequencing here drew on peripheral blood mononuclear cells (PBMCs), taken at new diagnosis, from a patient treated with antithyroid drugs. These receptor sequences come from a woman younger than 30 with Graves disease.

This clonotype was picked up many times. The chain combines TRBV7-2 with TRBJ2-4, with TRBD1 matching 7 bases. V trimming: 8 bases; J trimming: 0 bases; junction bases outside the gene matches: 13. From germline, CDR1 is SGHTA and CDR2 FQGNSA. The CDR3 runs 17 residues. The CDR3: CASRRGPFALAKNIQYF. In nucleotides, the CDR3 is TGTGCCAGCCGAAGGGGGCCCTTTGCCCTAGCCAAAAACATTCAGTACTTC.

This clonotype was observed a few times. The V gene is TRBV7-6, the J gene TRBJ2-2; tentative D call: TRBD2 (5 bases). Germline CDR1 is SGHVS and CDR2 is FNYEAQ. The CDR3 has 16 amino acids. The V end lost 4 bases, the J end lost 6 bases, and 18 bases lay between the germline ends. The CDR3 loop reads CASSSPETKLSGELFF. For the CDR3, the DNA is TGTGCCAGCAGCTCACCGGAGACTAAGCTATCCGGGGAGCTGTTTTTT.

CDR3 in amino acids: CASSQEEAGGYNEQFF. CDR3 DNA sequence: TGCGCCAGCAGCCAAGAAGAGGCAGGGGGGTACAATGAGCAGTTCTTC. This sequence joins TRBV4-1 and TRBJ2-1; D perhaps matches TRBD1 (7 bases). The CDR3 length is 16 residues. The V end lost 0 bases, the J end lost 4 bases, and 13 bases lay between the germline ends. Germline V lookup: CDR1 MGHRA, CDR2 YSYEKL.

The J gene is TRBJ1-1, the V gene TRBV5-4, with D unresolved. Germline lookup yields CDR1 SGHNT and CDR2 YYREEE (reference sequence). The CDR3 spans 15 residues. V was trimmed by 4 bases and J by 10 bases, leaving 23 bases between them. As DNA, the CDR3 is TGTGCCAGCAGCCCCGGACGGCATGTGACTCATGGAGCTTTCTTT. This translates into CASSPGRHVTHGAFF.

The chain combines TRBV6-2 or TRBV6-3 with TRBJ1-1; possibly TRBD1 for D (5 bases). Germline CDR1 is MNHEY and CDR2 is SVGEGT. This CDR3 is built from 16 residues. The germline V and J ends were trimmed by 7 bases and 0 bases, with 18 bases remaining between them. CDR3: CASTRTGTAMNTEAFF. Here the CDR3 DNA reads TGTGCCAGCACCAGAACTGGGACGGCTATGAACACTGAAGCTTTCTTT.

This clonotype was recorded many times. The genes are TRBV10-3 and TRBJ2-7; D may be TRBD1 (5 bases). Trimming cost V 3 bases and J 2 bases, with 11 bases left between them. CDR1 and CDR2 (germline): ENHRY, SYGVKD. The CDR3 spans 14 residues. CDR3 amino acids: CAISDPTETYEQYF. The CDR3 nucleotides are TGTGCCATCAGTGACCCGACAGAAACCTACGAGCAGTACTTC.

This clonotype was picked up many times. J is TRBJ1-2 and V is TRBV28; no firm D call. CDR3 length equals 13 residues. V lost 4 bases to trimming and J lost 4 bases, with 10 bases between them. CDR1 MDHEN and CDR2 SYDVKM come from the germline V gene. The CDR3 DNA follows: TGTGCCAGCAGTTCCACAGCTGTCTATGGCTACACCTTC. Translating it yields CASSSTAVYGYTF.

Only a few counts were recorded for this clonotype. The chain combines TRBV9 with TRBJ1-3; TRBD1 aligns across 7 bases. The J segment lost 4 bases and the V segment lost 4 bases, leaving 11 bases of the junction unmatched. The CDR3 spans 16 residues. CDR1 SGDLS and CDR2 YYNGEE come from the germline V gene. CDR3: CASSPRPGTVGNTIYF. CDR3 DNA sequence: TGTGCCAGCAGCCCCCGTCCAGGGACAGTAGGAAACACCATATATTTT.

This clonotype was observed at least ten times. The gene calls are TRBV12-3 or TRBV12-4 and TRBJ2-2; 7 nucleotides agree with TRBD1. The CDR3 is 14 residues long. V shed 7 bases, J shed 9 bases, and the junction held 11 bases outside the gene matches. CDR3 sequence (DNA): TGTGCCAGCAAAGACAGGGATGTCGGCCGGGAGCTGTTTTTT. This gives the protein CASKDRDVGRELFF.

The table lists this clonotype with many counts. The junction departs from germline at one end; a sequencing error may be responsible. V gene TRBV7-2 combines with J gene TRBJ1-5; D unresolved. Germline V gene data show CDR1 as SGHTA and CDR2 as FQGNSA. The CDR3 is made up of 13 amino acids. CDR3 sequence (DNA): TGCGCCAGCAGCAACCGGGCGGGCCAGCCCCAGCATTTT. Its translation: CASSNRAGQPQHF.

This chain connects TRBV5-4 to TRBJ1-2, with a weak D call TRBD1 (6 bases). Germline V gene sequence: CDR1 SGHNT, CDR2 YYREEE (reference sequence). The CDR3 extends over 18 amino acids. The V end was cut by 0 bases, the J end by 5 bases, with 23 bases between. Here the CDR3 DNA reads TGTGCCAGCAGCTTGGAGCCTCTGGGGGGCGCATCCCATTATGGCTACACCTTC. Its translation: CASSLEPLGGASHYGYTF.

Many counts were recorded for this clonotype. V gene TRBV3-1 combines with J gene TRBJ2-1; 10 bases line up with TRBD1. CDR1 is LGHDT and CDR2 is YNNKEL in the germline V gene (reference sequence). The length of the CDR3 is 15 residues. J gave up 5 bases and V 5 bases, and 6 bases lay outside the gene matches. The CDR3 loop is CASSTGTGAHNEQFF. In nucleotides, the CDR3 is TGTGCCAGCAGCACCGGGACAGGGGCGCACAATGAGCAGTTCTTC.

This clonotype came up a few times. As DNA, the CDR3 is TGCGCCAGCAGCCAAGTTGCGGACAGGGGGACCGCTGATACGCAGTATTTT. As protein: CASSQVADRGTADTQYF. This sequence joins TRBV4-1 and TRBJ2-3, with 10 bases lining up with TRBD1. Germline assignment: CDR1 MGHRA and CDR2 YSYEKL. This CDR3 spans 17 amino acids. V dropped 1 base and J dropped 6; count of bases not matched to a gene: 10.

This clonotype was found many times. The chain recombines TRBV27 with TRBJ1-1; maybe TRBD1 (6 bases). The ends were cut back, 5 bases at V and 1 base at J, with 11 bases in the middle. Germline CDR1 MNHEY, CDR2 SMNVEV (reference sequence). The length of the CDR3 is 14 residues. CDR3 coding DNA: TGTGCCAGCAGTGAGGGGGTCCCGAACACTGAAGCTTTCTTT. It translates to CASSEGVPNTEAFF.

The V gene is TRBV18, the J gene TRBJ2-7; D unresolved. The CDR3 is made up of 14 amino acids. Trimming removed 7 bases at V and 1 base at J, with 14 bases between. The germline V gene encodes CDR1 KGHSH and CDR2 LQKENI. The CDR3 coding sequence is TGTGCCAGCTTTAGCACGAGTACTTCCTACGAGCAGTACTTC. It encodes CASFSTSTSYEQYF.

Worth noting for this clonotype: A much larger clonotype is one base distant, so this may be a read error. Without the conserved terminal phenylalanine or tryptophan, this CDR3 likely stems from a read error. This rearrangement joins TRBV6-5 to TRBJ2-3; TRBD2 matches 16 bases. Germline CDR1 is MNHEY and CDR2 is SVGAGI. Germline trimming cut 4 bases from V and 4 bases from J; bases unmatched to any gene: 5. The CDR3 totals 17 residues. The CDR3 loop reads CASSSGTSGRAADTQYL. CDR3 sequence (DNA): TGTGCCAGCAGTTCCGGGACTAGCGGGAGGGCCGCAGATACGCAGTATCTT.

This clonotype was recorded many times. The J gene is TRBJ2-3, the V gene TRBV20-1; D is uncertain. Germline V gene lookup returns CDR1 DFQATT and CDR2 SNEGSKA (reference sequence). The CDR3 runs to 12 residues. The germline V and J ends were trimmed by 5 bases and 2 bases, with 8 bases remaining between them. The CDR3 DNA reads TGCAGTGCTGAAGGGCTCACAGATACGCAGTATTTT. Residues: CSAEGLTDTQYF.

The genes are TRBV5-1 and TRBJ2-7, with 9 bases matching TRBD2. Trimming cost V 1 base and J 0 bases; bases outside gene matches: 5. Germline CDR1 reads SGHRS; CDR2 reads YFSETQ. The CDR3 spans 16 residues. The CDR3 protein is CASSLYLAGFSYEQYF. CDR3 in DNA: TGCGCCAGCAGCTTGTATCTAGCGGGGTTCTCCTACGAGCAGTACTTC.

In its sample, this clonotype was seen many times. J is TRBJ1-1 and V is TRBV12-3 or TRBV12-4; D possibly corresponds to TRBD1 (5 bases). The CDR3 consists of 16 residues. Deletions cut 3 bases from V and 1 base from J, with 15 bases between. The CDR3 region has the DNA TGTGCCAGCAGTTTGATTCAGGGTAGGGGGAACACTGAAGCTTTCTTT. Amino acid sequence: CASSLIQGRGNTEAFF.

This clonotype was seen ten or more times. The chain is built from TRBV20-1 and TRBJ1-5, with D unclear. This CDR3 spans 13 amino acids. Germline lookup yields CDR1 DFQATT and CDR2 SNEGSKA (reference sequence). Trimming cost V 4 bases and J 3 bases, with 10 bases left between them. The CDR3 reads CSAINGPNQPQHF. As DNA, the CDR3 is TGCAGTGCTATAAACGGCCCCAATCAGCCCCAGCATTTT.

This clonotype was observed a few times. The V gene is TRBV19, the J gene TRBJ2-4; TRBD2 aligns across 10 bases. There are 14 residues in the CDR3. From germline, CDR1 is LNHDA and CDR2 SQIVND (reference sequence). The ends lost 3 bases at V and 5 bases at J; junction bases unmatched: 1. The chain's CDR3 is CASSILAGENIQYF. DNA for the CDR3: TGTGCCAGTAGTATTCTAGCGGGGGAAAACATTCAGTACTTC. The full variable domain, in which reference TRBV19 and TRBJ2-4 provide the parts outside the CDR3, is DGGITQSPKYLFRKEGQNVTLSCEQNLNHDAMYWYRQDPGQGLRLIYYSQIVNDFQKGDIAEGYSVSREKKESFPLTVTSAQKNPTAFYLCASSILAGENIQYFGAGTRLSVL.

This clonotype has a count of ten or more. This chain joins TRBV6-6 and TRBJ2-7, with D possibly being TRBD2 (6 bases). CDR3 length equals 13 residues. Germline CDR1 reads MNHNY; CDR2 reads SVGAGI (reference sequence). V was pared by 0 bases and J by 8 bases, with 11 bases between. For the CDR3, the DNA is TGTGCCAGCAGTTACTCGGCGGGGCAACAGCAGTACGTC. Translation gives CASSYSAGQQQYV.

The chain combines TRBV7-8 with TRBJ2-3; D not resolved. CDR3 length equals 16 residues. CDR1 and CDR2 (germline): SGHVS, FQNEAQ. V gave up 4 bases and J gave up 2 bases, with 16 bases separating them. The CDR3, as DNA: TGTGCCAGCAGCTCCCGGCGCGTATCGATCACAGATACGCAGTATTTT. Amino acids: CASSSRRVSITDTQYF.

This clonotype appeared many times. This sequence joins TRBV7-3 and TRBJ2-7; tentatively, D is TRBD1 or TRBD2 (7 bases each). This CDR3 has 17 amino acids. Trimming removed 5 bases from V and 2 bases from J, with 22 bases in between. Germline V gene data show CDR1 as SGHTA and CDR2 as FQGTGA. The chain's CDR3 is CASSPLGTGEGTYEQYF. CDR3 in DNA: TGTGCCAGCAGCCCATTAGGAACAGGGGAGGGAACCTACGAGCAGTACTTC.

The rearrangement uses TRBV29-1 and TRBJ2-7; D might be TRBD2 (6 bases). V lost 7 bases, J lost 3 bases, and 13 bases lay in between. The germline CDR1 and CDR2 sequences are SQVTM and ANQGSEA. The CDR3 totals 12 residues. The CDR3 protein is CSGQGRNYEQYF. The CDR3 nucleotides are TGCAGCGGCCAAGGGAGGAACTACGAGCAGTACTTC.

This clonotype has at least ten counts. The V gene is TRBV7-3, the J gene TRBJ2-1, with D possibly called TRBD1 or TRBD2 (6 bases each). The germline V gene encodes CDR1 SGHTA and CDR2 FQGTGA. The CDR3 loop spans 16 amino acids. V lost 2 bases to trimming and J lost 12 bases, with 23 bases between them. Here the CDR3 DNA reads TGTGCCAGCAGCTTAGAAACTGTAGTCGCGGGACACAGGCAGTTCTTC. It yields the protein CASSLETVVAGHRQFF.

There are a few counts of this clonotype. V usage is TRBV5-5 and J usage is TRBJ1-2, with 9 bases lining up with TRBD1. The CDR3 extends over 17 amino acids. Unmatched junction bases numbered 11, after V lost 4 bases and J lost 1 base. CDR1 and CDR2 (germline): SGHKS, YYEKEE (reference sequence). CDR3 residues: CASSHGTGRYYNYGYTF. DNA for the CDR3: TGTGCCAGCAGCCACGGGACAGGGAGATATTATAACTATGGCTACACCTTC.

This clonotype appeared a few times. The chain is built from TRBV5-5 and TRBJ2-5, with D possibly matching TRBD1 (6 bases). The ends were cut back, 5 bases at V and 4 bases at J, with 9 bases in the middle. CDR3 size: 12 residues. Germline assignment: CDR1 SGHKS and CDR2 YYEKEE (reference sequence). This chain's CDR3 is CASRRDTETQYF. For the CDR3, the DNA is TGTGCCAGCAGACGGGACACAGAGACCCAGTACTTC.

This clonotype was seen ten or more times. The chain carries TRBV20-1 and TRBJ1-2, with D perhaps TRBD1 (6 bases). V lost 3 bases and J lost 0, with 17 bases in between. This CDR3 region has 16 residues. Germline V CDR1 and CDR2: DFQATT, SNEGSKA (reference sequence). CDR3 DNA: TGCAGTGCTAGTTGGGGCAGGGGAGCTCCTAACTATGGCTACACCTTC. Its translation is CSASWGRGAPNYGYTF.

This clonotype was seen at least ten times. The V and J genes are TRBV24-1 and TRBJ2-3; D may be TRBD2 (5 bases). The CDR3 sequence is 15 residues long. CDR1 KGHDR and CDR2 SFDVKD come from the germline V gene. V lost 0 bases, J lost 4 bases, and 10 bases lay in between. The CDR3 loop is CATSDLPSGADTQYF. The CDR3 coding sequence is TGTGCCACCAGTGATTTGCCGTCCGGGGCAGATACGCAGTATTTT.